This entry concerns a single TCR beta chain. Its specificity is not known. The data stem from a study of blood T cells in healthy people across ages. Study conclusions and caveats: Age advanced and TCR beta diversity per million T cells fell, roughly linearly.

Sample-barcoded 5' priming and a J-beta primer mix drove a second PCR of roughly 7 to 11 cycles. TCRdb fed the 5' RACE reads into MiXCR, producing one record per CDR3 protein. The data show about 1.4 million distinct CDR3 sequences, with almost 60% seen just once and about 6.7% held by the top ten. The CDR3 is 15 residues long. Germline assignment: CDR1 MGHDK and CDR2 SYGVNS. Between the trimmed V and J ends, which lost 6 bases and 4 bases, there was a span of 13 bases. The chain combines TRBV25-1 with TRBJ1-6; no clear D gene. Source material: blood. This sequence was found in a young man in good health. CDR3 DNA sequence: TGTGCCAGCAGCGCTTACCCTCGATATAATTCACCCCTCCACTTT. The encoded protein is CASSAYPRYNSPLHF.